A selection of T cell receptor beta chains follows, all from one sample in a study of shared clonotypes between healthy human individuals. Assay: immunoSEQ multiplex PCR; the TCRdb copy retains only in-frame clones and omits some. The sample lists millions of clones; more than 80% were seen once. Sequencing was carried out using naive CD4+ T cells sorted from blood. All receptors come from a man between 18 and 29 years old in good health. Both conserved end residues are part of each CDR3. Each record gives: CDR3 DNA, CDR3 protein, clone size, V gene, D gene, J gene. D genes are given only for firm matches. Where a row states a size, it is once, few, many or the class of an expanded clone; other rows omit it.

TGCGCCAGCAGCTTGTCCAAAACGAGCTCCTACAATGAGCAGTTCTTC | CASSLSKTSSYNEQFF | - | TRBV5-1 | - | TRBJ2-1
TGTGCCAGCAGTTTTGGGCGGACGCAGACTTATAATTCACCCCTCCACTTT | CASSFGRTQTYNSPLHF | - | TRBV27 | - | TRBJ1-6
TGTGCCAGCAGCGTTCTCGGGACAGGGGTAAATTCACCCCTCCACTTT | CASSVLGTGVNSPLHF | - | TRBV9 | TRBD1 | TRBJ1-6
TGTGCCCTCTGGCGGCCAGGGGCGTTCTTCTACGAGCAGTACTTC | CALWRPGAFFYEQYF | - | TRBV10-3 | - | TRBJ2-7
TGTGCCAGCAGTGCCGGGGCTCAGGTGTCTAACTATGGCTACACCTTC | CASSAGAQVSNYGYTF | - | TRBV2 | - | TRBJ1-2
TGCGCCAGCAGCTTTGGGGGGGAAACAGGGATATCACCCCTCCACTTT | CASSFGGETGISPLHF | - | TRBV5-1 | - | TRBJ1-6
TGCGCCAGCAGCTTGGAACTGGGAAAATCAGATACGCAGTATTTT | CASSLELGKSDTQYF | once | TRBV5-1 | - | TRBJ2-3
TGTGCCAGCAGACGTCCCGGGACTAGCGGACAAGAGACCCAGTACTTC | CASRRPGTSGQETQYF | - | TRBV6-6 | TRBD2 | TRBJ2-5
TGTGCCAGCAGCTTACCGACGGGGAACCACGAGCAGTACTTC | CASSLPTGNHEQYF | - | TRBV11-2 | - | TRBJ2-7
TGTGCCAGCAGCTTGGCGCAGGGAGGGAACACTGAAGCTTTCTTT | CASSLAQGGNTEAFF | - | TRBV5-4 | - | TRBJ1-1
TGTGCCAGCAGTTTAGGGGGGGGCTATGGCTACACCTTC | CASSLGGGYGYTF | - | TRBV27 | - | TRBJ1-2
TGTGCCCTCGGGACAGGGCCGGGCACTGAAGCTTTCTTT | CALGTGPGTEAFF | - | TRBV10-3 | TRBD1 | TRBJ1-1
TGCGCCAGCAGTGAGGTCGGGGGGGCCGGTACCGGGGAGCTGTTTTTT | CASSEVGGAGTGELFF | - | TRBV10-1 | TRBD2 | TRBJ2-2
TGTGCCAGCAGCATTGGACAGGGAGAAGCTTTCTTT | CASSIGQGEAFF | - | TRBV7-2 | TRBD1 | TRBJ1-1
TGTGCCAGCTCACCAACAGGGGCCCTTCTGAGTGAAGCTTTCTTT | CASSPTGALLSEAFF | once | TRBV18 | TRBD1 | TRBJ1-1
TGTGCCAGCAGTGAACAGCGGGCCACAGATACGCAGTATTTT | CASSEQRATDTQYF | - | TRBV6-1 | - | TRBJ2-3
TGTGCCAGCAGTGAAGGGCAGCGGGGGGCCGATCCCCAGTACTTC | CASSEGQRGADPQYF | - | TRBV2 | TRBD2 | TRBJ2-5
TGCGCCAGCAGTGGGAGGGCTTCAACGAATGAGCAGTTCTTC | CASSGRASTNEQFF | - | TRBV10-1 | - | TRBJ2-1
TGTGCCAGCAGCGTAGCGATCGGTGACTCTGGAAACACCATATATTTT | CASSVAIGDSGNTIYF | - | TRBV9 | - | TRBJ1-3
TGTGCCAGCAGTTCAACAGGGGTGGCGAACACTGAAGCTTTCTTT | CASSSTGVANTEAFF | - | TRBV28 | TRBD1 | TRBJ1-1
TGTGCCAGCAGCTTCTTCGACAGGGACGGCGACGAGCAGTACTTC | CASSFFDRDGDEQYF | - | TRBV5-5 | TRBD1 | TRBJ2-7
TGTGCCAGCAGCCAAGATTTGGGCCTATGGACTGAAGCTTTCTTT | CASSQDLGLWTEAFF | few | TRBV14 | - | TRBJ1-1
TGTGCCAGCAGCCGTCCGGGGGGGTCACCCCTCCACTTT | CASSRPGGSPLHF | - | TRBV28 | - | TRBJ1-6
TGCGCCAGCAGCTCCCCCGGGACTAGCGTCAATGAGCAGTTCTTC | CASSSPGTSVNEQFF | - | TRBV5-1 | TRBD2 | TRBJ2-1
TGTGCCTGGAGTTTCCGGGGGGGAAGGCAAGAGACCCAGTACTTC | CAWSFRGGRQETQYF | - | TRBV30 | TRBD2 | TRBJ2-5
TGCAGCGTTGGGAGACTAGCGGGGGGCCTCGAGCAGTACTTC | CSVGRLAGGLEQYF | - | TRBV29-1 | TRBD2 | TRBJ2-7
TGTGCCAGCTCACCACCGAATACCCAAGCTAGCGGGTTCTACAATGAGCAGTTCTTC | CASSPPNTQASGFYNEQFF | - | TRBV18 | TRBD2 | TRBJ2-1
TGTGCCAGCAGCACGACGGCCCCCTACGAGCAGTACTTC | CASSTTAPYEQYF | - | TRBV7-9 | - | TRBJ2-7
TGTGCCAGCACCCCCCCAGGGGAGAACACCATATATTTT | CASTPPGENTIYF | - | TRBV6-1 | - | TRBJ1-3
TGCGCCAGCAGTGAGTCGGGGAATTACGAGCAGTACTTC | CASSESGNYEQYF | - | TRBV10-1 | - | TRBJ2-7
TGTGCCAGCAGTTACCTTCGGCGGGAGGGAGCTGATACGCAGTATTTT | CASSYLRREGADTQYF | - | TRBV6-5 | TRBD2 | TRBJ2-3
TGTGCCTGGGGGGGACAGGTTGATGGCTACACCTTC | CAWGGQVDGYTF | - | TRBV30 | TRBD1 | TRBJ1-2
TGTGCCAGCAGTTACTCGAGTACAGGGTCCTACGAGCAGTACTTC | CASSYSSTGSYEQYF | - | TRBV6-5 | - | TRBJ2-7
TGTGCCATCAGTGAGGGGACCAATCAGCCCCAGCATTTT | CAISEGTNQPQHF | - | TRBV10-3 | - | TRBJ1-5
TGTGCCTGGAGTCCCGGACAGGGGAGCAATCAGCCCCAGCATTTT | CAWSPGQGSNQPQHF | few | TRBV30 | TRBD1 | TRBJ1-5
TGCAGCGTTGAAGATCGTAAGGCTAGCAACGGTGAGCAGTTCTTC | CSVEDRKASNGEQFF | - | TRBV29-1 | - | TRBJ2-1
TGTGCCAGCAGATCGGGACAGCTCTCCTACGAGCAGTACTTC | CASRSGQLSYEQYF | - | TRBV7-2 | TRBD1 | TRBJ2-7
TGTGCCATCAGTGGGACAGGGGTAGTGAACGAGCAGTACTTC | CAISGTGVVNEQYF | - | TRBV10-3 | TRBD1 | TRBJ2-7
TGTGCCAGCAGCTTGGCGTCTGGCTACACCTTC | CASSLASGYTF | - | TRBV5-6 | - | TRBJ1-2